This TCR beta chain was recorded in a study of siplizumab effects on memory and regulatory T cells. Germline assignment: CDR1 SQVTM and CDR2 ANQGSEA. The J segment lost 6 bases and the V segment lost 3 bases, leaving 9 bases of the junction unmatched. The CDR3 length is 16 residues. Broader study findings: The apparent diversity of naive T cells exceeded that of memory cells, and naive T cells seemed to make a major contribution to the alloresponse. Phenotypic classification as naive or memory proved unattainable for roughly 75-97% of proliferating CD4+ or CD8+ clones. Siplizumab brought about a significant reduction in alloreactive sequences traceable to unstimulated CD4+ memory cells.

Data came from immunoSEQ multiplex PCR; TCRdb stores just in-frame clones and leaves some out. The sample lists tens of thousands of clones, over 75% seen once, with 0.3% to 0.45% in the top ten. With regard to this clone: Its matching antigen is unknown.

The chain couples TRBV29-1 to TRBJ2-1; 12 positions match TRBD2. This sequence was found in a human donor in good health. The sample comprised naive CD8+ T cells sorted from blood. The CDR3 region has the DNA TGCAGCGTTGAGGGGAGACTAGCGGGAGAGGTCAATGAGCAGTTCTTC. Encoded protein: CSVEGRLAGEVNEQFF.